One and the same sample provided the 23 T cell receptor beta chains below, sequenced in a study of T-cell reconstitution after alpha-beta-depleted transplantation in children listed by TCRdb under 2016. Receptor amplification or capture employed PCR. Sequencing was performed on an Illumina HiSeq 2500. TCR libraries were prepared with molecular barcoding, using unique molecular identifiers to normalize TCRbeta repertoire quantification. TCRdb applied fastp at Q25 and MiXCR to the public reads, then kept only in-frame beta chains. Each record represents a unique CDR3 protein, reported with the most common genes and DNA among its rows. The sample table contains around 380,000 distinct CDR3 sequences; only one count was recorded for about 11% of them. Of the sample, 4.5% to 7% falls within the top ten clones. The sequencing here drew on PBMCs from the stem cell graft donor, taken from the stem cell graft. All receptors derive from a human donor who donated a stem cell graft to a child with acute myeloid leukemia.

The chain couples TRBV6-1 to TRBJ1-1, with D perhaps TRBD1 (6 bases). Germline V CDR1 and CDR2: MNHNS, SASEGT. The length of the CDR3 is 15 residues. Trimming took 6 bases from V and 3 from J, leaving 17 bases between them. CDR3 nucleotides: TGTGCCAGCAGCCACCGAATGGCAGGGGACACTGAAGCTTTCTTT. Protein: CASSHRMAGDTEAFF.

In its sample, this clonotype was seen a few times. CDR3 protein: CASSPPQRATYNEQFF. Here the CDR3 DNA reads TGTGCCAGCTCACCACCCCAAAGGGCAACCTACAATGAGCAGTTCTTC. The V call is TRBV18, the J call TRBJ2-1; D is undetermined. CDR3 length: 16 residues. The germline V and J ends were trimmed by 0 bases and 2 bases, with 11 bases remaining between them. CDR1 and CDR2 from the germline V gene are KGHSH and LQKENI.

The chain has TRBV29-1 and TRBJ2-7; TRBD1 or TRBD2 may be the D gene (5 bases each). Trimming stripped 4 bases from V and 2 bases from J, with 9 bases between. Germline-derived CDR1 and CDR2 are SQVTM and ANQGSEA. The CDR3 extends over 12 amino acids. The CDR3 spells CSVGRDPYEQYF. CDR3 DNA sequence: TGCAGCGTTGGCCGGGACCCCTACGAGCAGTACTTC.

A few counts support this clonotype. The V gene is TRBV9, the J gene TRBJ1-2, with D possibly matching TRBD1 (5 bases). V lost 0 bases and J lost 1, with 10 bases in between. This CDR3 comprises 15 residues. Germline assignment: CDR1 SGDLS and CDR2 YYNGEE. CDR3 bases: TGTGCCAGCAGCGTAGAGCCGGGACTTAACTATGGCTACACCTTC. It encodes CASSVEPGLNYGYTF.

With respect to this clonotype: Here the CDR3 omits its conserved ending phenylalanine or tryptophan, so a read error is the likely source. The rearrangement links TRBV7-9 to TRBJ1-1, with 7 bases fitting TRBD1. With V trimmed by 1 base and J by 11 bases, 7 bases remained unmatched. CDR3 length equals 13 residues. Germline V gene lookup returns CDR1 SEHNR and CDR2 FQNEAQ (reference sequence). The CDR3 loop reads CASSLVTGLSAFI. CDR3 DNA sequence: TGTGCCAGCAGCTTAGTGACAGGGTTATCGGCTTTCATT.

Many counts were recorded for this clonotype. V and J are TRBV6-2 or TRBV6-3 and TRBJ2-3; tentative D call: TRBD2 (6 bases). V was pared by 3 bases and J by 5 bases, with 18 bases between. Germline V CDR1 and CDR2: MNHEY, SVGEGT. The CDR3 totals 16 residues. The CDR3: CASSYDGSSGGDTQYF. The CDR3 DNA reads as TGTGCCAGCAGTTATGACGGCAGCTCCGGGGGAGATACGCAGTATTTT.

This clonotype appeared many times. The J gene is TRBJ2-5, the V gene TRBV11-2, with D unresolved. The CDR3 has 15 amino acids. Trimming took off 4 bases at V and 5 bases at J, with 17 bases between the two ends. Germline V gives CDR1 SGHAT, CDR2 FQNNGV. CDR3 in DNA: TGTGCCAGCAGCTCCATCCCATTAGAGCTGGAGACCCAGTACTTC. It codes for CASSSIPLELETQYF.

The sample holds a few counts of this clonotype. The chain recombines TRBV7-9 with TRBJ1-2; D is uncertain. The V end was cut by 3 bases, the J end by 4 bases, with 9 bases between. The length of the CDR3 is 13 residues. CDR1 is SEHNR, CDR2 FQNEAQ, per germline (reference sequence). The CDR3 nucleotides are TGTGCCAGCAGCTTCCGGTCAATCTATGGCTACACCTTC. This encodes CASSFRSIYGYTF.

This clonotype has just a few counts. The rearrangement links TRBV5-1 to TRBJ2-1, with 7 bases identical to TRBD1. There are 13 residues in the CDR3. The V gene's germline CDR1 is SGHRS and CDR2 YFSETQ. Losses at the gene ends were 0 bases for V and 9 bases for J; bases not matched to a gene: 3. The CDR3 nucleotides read TGCGCCAGCAGCTTGGAAACAGGGGTTGAGCAGTTCTTC. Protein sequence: CASSLETGVEQFF. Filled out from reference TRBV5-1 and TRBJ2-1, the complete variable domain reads KAGVTQTPRYLIKTRGQQVTLSCSPISGHRSVSWYQQTPGQGLQFLFEYFSETQRNKGNFPGRFSGRQFSNSRSEMNVSTLELGDSALYLCASSLETGVEQFFGPGTRLTVL.

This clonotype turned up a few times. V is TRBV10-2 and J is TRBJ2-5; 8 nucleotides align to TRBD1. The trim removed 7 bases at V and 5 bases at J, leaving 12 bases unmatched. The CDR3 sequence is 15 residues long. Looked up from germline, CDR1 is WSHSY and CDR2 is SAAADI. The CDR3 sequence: CASKKDRDFWETQYF. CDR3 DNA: TGCGCCAGCAAAAAGGACAGGGATTTTTGGGAGACCCAGTACTTC.

CDR3 residues: CASSFQGDTDTQYF. CDR3 in DNA: TGTGCCAGCAGCTTTCAGGGGGATACAGATACGCAGTATTTT. This chain joins TRBV7-3 and TRBJ2-3; 7 bases are a match to TRBD1. The CDR3 runs 14 residues. Looked up from germline, CDR1 is SGHTA and CDR2 is FQGTGA. Trimming cost V 3 bases and J 3 bases; bases outside gene matches: 3.

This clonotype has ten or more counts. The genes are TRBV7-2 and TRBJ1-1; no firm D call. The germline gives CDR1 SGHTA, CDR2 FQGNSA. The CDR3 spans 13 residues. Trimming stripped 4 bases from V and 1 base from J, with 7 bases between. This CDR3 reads CASSSQKNTEAFF. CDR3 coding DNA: TGTGCCAGCAGCTCACAGAAGAACACTGAAGCTTTCTTT.

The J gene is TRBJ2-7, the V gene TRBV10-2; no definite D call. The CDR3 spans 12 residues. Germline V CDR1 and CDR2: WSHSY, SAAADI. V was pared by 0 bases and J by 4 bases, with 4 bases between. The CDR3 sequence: CASSESLYEQYV. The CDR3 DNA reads TGCGCCAGCAGTGAGTCTTTATACGAGCAGTACGTC.

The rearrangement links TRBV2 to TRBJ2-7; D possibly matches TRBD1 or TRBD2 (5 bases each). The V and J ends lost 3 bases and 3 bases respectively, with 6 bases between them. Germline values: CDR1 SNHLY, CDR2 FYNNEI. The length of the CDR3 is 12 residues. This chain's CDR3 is CASSERGYEQYV. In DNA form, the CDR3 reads TGTGCCAGCAGTGAGAGGGGCTACGAGCAGTACGTC.

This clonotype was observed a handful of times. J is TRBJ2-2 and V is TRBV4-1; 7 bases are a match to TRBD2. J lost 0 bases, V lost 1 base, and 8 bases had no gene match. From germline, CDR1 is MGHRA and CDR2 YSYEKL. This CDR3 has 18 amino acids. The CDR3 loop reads CASSQVLPSGPNTGELFF. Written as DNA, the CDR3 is TGCGCCAGCAGCCAAGTCCTCCCTAGCGGACCGAACACCGGGGAGCTGTTTTTT.

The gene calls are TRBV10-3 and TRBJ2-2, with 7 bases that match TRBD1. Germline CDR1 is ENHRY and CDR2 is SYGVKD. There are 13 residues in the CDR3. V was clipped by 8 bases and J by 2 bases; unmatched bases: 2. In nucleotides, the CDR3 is TGTGCCATCGAGGGGGCAAACACCGGGGAGCTGTTTTTT. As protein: CAIEGANTGELFF.

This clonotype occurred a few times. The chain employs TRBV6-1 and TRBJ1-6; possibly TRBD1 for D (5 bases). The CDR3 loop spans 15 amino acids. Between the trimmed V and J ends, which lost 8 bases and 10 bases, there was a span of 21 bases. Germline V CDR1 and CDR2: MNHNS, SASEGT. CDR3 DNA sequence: TGTGCCAGCGGATTTGGGGGGGGGAGCCGATCACCCCTCCACTTT. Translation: CASGFGGGSRSPLHF.

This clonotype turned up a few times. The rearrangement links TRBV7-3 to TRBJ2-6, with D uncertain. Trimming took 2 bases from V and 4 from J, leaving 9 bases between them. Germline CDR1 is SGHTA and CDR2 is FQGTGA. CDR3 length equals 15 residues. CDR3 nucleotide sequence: TGTGCCAGCAGCTTACCGGCGTTGGGGGCCAACGTCCTGACTTTC. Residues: CASSLPALGANVLTF.

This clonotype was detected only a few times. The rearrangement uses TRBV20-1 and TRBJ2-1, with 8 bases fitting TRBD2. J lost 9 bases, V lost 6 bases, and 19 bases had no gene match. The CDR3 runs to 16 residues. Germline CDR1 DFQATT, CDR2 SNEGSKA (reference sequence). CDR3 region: CSATYYGTSGHVEQFF. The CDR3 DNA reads TGCAGTGCGACCTACTACGGGACTAGTGGGCATGTTGAGCAGTTCTTC.

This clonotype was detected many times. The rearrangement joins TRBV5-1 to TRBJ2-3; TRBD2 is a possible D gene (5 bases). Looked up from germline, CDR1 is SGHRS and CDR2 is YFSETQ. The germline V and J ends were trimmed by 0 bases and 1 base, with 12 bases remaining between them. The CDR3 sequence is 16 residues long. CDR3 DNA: TGCGCCAGCAGCTTGGACGGGGAGTGGGGCACAGATACGCAGTATTTT. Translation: CASSLDGEWGTDTQYF.

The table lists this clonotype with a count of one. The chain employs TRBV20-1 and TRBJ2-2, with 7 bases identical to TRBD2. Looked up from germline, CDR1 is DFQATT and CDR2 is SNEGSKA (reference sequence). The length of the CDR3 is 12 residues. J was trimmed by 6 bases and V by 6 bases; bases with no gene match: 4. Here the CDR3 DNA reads TGCAGTGCATCAACTAGCGCCGGGGAGCTGTTTTTT. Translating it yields CSASTSAGELFF.

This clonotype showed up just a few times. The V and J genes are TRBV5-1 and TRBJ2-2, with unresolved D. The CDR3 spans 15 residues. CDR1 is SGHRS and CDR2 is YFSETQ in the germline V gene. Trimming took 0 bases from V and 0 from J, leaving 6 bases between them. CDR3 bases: TGCGCCAGCAGCTTGGGGTCAGCGAACACCGGGGAGCTGTTTTTT. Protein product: CASSLGSANTGELFF.

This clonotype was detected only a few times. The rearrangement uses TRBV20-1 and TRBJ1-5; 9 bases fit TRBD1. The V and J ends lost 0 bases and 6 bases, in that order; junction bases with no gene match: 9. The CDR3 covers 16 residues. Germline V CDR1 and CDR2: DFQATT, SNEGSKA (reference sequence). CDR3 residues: CSARDPGTGQSQPQHF. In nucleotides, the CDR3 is TGCAGTGCTAGAGACCCTGGGACAGGGCAGAGTCAGCCCCAGCATTTT.